This T cell receptor beta chain was recorded in a study of radiotherapy plus CTLA-4 blockade in lung cancer. Turning to the study itself: Objective responses emerged in roughly a sixth of patients, and 31% attained disease control. The study's findings and limits: In blood, after radiotherapy plus ipilimumab, tumor-derived TCR clones expanded.

Here immunoSEQ multiplex PCR was the method, and the copy in TCRdb shows in-frame clones only, minus some. The table has 27,000 or so clones, about four fifths seen once. As regards this clone: Its specificity is not known.

Trimming took 4 bases from V and 3 from J, leaving 12 bases between them. Germline V lookup: CDR1 SGHAT, CDR2 FQNNGV. The CDR3 runs 15 residues. V and J are TRBV11-2 and TRBJ2-2; D is unclear. The source was peripheral blood, collected from a patient treated with radiotherapy plus ipilimumab. This clonotype was obtained from a human donor with non-small cell lung cancer that progressed on radiotherapy plus ipilimumab. The CDR3 loop is CASSSRRGDTGELFF. In DNA, the CDR3 is TGTGCCAGCAGCTCTAGACGCGGCGACACCGGGGAGCTGTTTTTT.